A few counts support the clone carrying this T cell receptor beta chain. Antigen specificity is unknown. This entry is derived from a study of T cell repertoires in cytomegalovirus infection. On the study more broadly: Both CMV infection and a matching HLA type were indicated by public TCR beta signatures. General observations from the study: HLA-C-restricted CMV clonotypes gave the most frequent clonotype in two of eight donors. Identification of carriers of CMV plus the relevant HLA was performed using cumulative public TCR beta family frequency.

TCRdb passed the reads through MiXCR, listing each CDR3 protein once. The sample lists a few hundred thousand distinct CDR3 sequences; about 15% were seen once. From germline, CDR1 is SNHLY and CDR2 FYNNEI. The V gene lost 3 bases and the J gene lost 1 base, with 12 bases spanning the gap. The CDR3 has 16 residues. The origin of this receptor is a human donor in good health (CMV status not recorded). Some clones in this sample may be carry-over from other donors' samples. The source material was CD8+ T cells from PBMCs. V gene TRBV2 combines with J gene TRBJ2-2, with D unclear. The CDR3 reads CASSEVFSQNTGELFF. For the CDR3, the DNA is TGTGCCAGCAGTGAGGTTTTTAGTCAGAACACCGGGGAGCTGTTTTTT.